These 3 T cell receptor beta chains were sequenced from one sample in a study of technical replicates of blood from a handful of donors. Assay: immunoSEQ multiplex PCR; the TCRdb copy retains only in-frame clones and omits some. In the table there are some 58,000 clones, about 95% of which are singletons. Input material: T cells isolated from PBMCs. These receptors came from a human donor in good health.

The CDR3 region has the DNA TGTGCCAGCAGCTTTAGTCTAGCGGGAGGCGAGCAGTACTTC. Protein product: CASSFSLAGGEQYF. The genes are TRBV5-4 and TRBJ2-7, with 11 bases fitting TRBD2. This CDR3 contains 14 residues. CDR1 and CDR2 from the germline V gene are SGHNT and YYREEE (reference sequence). V trimming: 2 bases; J trimming: 6 bases; junction bases outside the gene matches: 4. Drawing the rest from reference TRBV5-4 and TRBJ2-7, the complete variable domain is ETGVTQSPTHLIKTRGQQVTLRCSSQSGHNTVSWYQQALGQGPQFIFQYYREEENGRGNFPPRFSGLQFPNYSSELNVNALELDDSALYLCASSFSLAGGEQYFGPGTRLTVT.

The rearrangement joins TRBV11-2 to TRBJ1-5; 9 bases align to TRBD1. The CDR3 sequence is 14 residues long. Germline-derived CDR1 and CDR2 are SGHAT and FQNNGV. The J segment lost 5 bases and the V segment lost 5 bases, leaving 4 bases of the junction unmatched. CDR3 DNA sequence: TGTGCCAGCAGCCGGACAGGGGTTGATCAGCCCCAGCATTTT. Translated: CASSRTGVDQPQHF.

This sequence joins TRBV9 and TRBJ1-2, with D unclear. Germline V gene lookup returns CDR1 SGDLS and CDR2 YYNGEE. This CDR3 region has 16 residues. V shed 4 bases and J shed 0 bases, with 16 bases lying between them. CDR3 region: CASSPREGISNYGYTF. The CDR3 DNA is TGTGCCAGCAGCCCCCGGGAAGGCATATCTAACTATGGCTACACCTTC.